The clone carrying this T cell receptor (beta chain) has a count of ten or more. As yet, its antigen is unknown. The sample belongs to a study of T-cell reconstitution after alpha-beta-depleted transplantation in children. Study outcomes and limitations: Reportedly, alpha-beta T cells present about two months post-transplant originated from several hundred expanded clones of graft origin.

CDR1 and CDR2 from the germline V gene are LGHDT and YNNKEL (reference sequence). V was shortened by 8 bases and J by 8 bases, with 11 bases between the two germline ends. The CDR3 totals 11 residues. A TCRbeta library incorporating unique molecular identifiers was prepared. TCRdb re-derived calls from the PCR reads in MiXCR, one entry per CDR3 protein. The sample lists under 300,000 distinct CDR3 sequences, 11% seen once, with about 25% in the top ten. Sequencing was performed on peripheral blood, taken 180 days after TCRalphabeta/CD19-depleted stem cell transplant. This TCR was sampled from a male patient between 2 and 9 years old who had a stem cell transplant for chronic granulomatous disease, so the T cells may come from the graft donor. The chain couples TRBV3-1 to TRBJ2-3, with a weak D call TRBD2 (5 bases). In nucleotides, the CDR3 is TGTGCCAGCGGGGAGATCGGTACGCAGTATTTT. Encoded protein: CASGEIGTQYF.